This passage covers 18 T cell receptor beta chains from one sample sequenced in a study of T cells after yellow fever vaccination. TCRdb re-analysed the 5' RACE reads in MiXCR, keeping a single row per CDR3 protein. This table has roughly 62,000 distinct CDR3 sequences, approximately 7.7% appearing once. This specimen consisted of CD8+ T cells sorted from PBMCs, obtained on the day of the first yellow fever vaccination. All receptors come from a man aged 18 to 29 who received the YFV17D yellow fever vaccine.

This clonotype was seen a few times. The genes are TRBV7-9 and TRBJ2-4, with D possibly being TRBD1 (5 bases). CDR1 is SEHNR and CDR2 is FQNEAQ in the germline V gene (reference sequence). The CDR3 is 13 amino acids. V was cut by 1 base and J by 6 bases, with 7 bases left in between. This CDR3 is CASSLGRGNIQYF. The CDR3 bases are TGTGCCAGCAGCTTAGGAAGGGGAAACATTCAGTACTTC.

Relative to its sample, this clonotype is medium-sized. The CDR3 sequence: CSVEDGGSDTQYF. The DNA for the CDR3 is TGCAGCGTTGAAGATGGGGGCTCGGATACGCAGTATTTT. The V call is TRBV29-1, the J call TRBJ2-3; the D gene is possibly TRBD1 (6 bases). With 0 bases removed from V and 6 bases from J, the gap between germline ends came to 10 bases. This CDR3 is built from 13 residues. CDR1 and CDR2 from the germline V gene are SQVTM and ANQGSEA.

This clonotype came up a few times. The chain joins TRBV18 to TRBJ2-7; perhaps D is TRBD1 or TRBD2 (6 bases each). The V end was cut by 6 bases, the J end by 2 bases, with 17 bases between. The CDR3 extends over 15 amino acids. Germline V lookup: CDR1 KGHSH, CDR2 LQKENI. The CDR3 reads CASSPGGGPAYEQYF. CDR3 coding DNA: TGTGCCAGCTCGCCAGGAGGGGGGCCAGCCTACGAGCAGTACTTC.

The rearrangement links TRBV20-1 to TRBJ2-7; 7 nucleotides line up with TRBD2. The germline V gene has CDR1 DFQATT and CDR2 SNEGSKA (reference sequence). The CDR3 runs 14 residues. Trimming cost V 6 bases and J 3 bases; bases outside gene matches: 11. As DNA, the CDR3 is TGCAGTGCCCCCGAGCGGGGCTACGACTACGAGCAGTACTTC. Its translation: CSAPERGYDYEQYF.

This sequence joins TRBV6-1 and TRBJ1-5; 9 nucleotides align to TRBD1. The germline gives CDR1 MNHNS, CDR2 SASEGT. The V gene end was trimmed by 9 bases and the J gene end by 0 bases; junction bases not matched to a gene: 15. This CDR3 contains 18 residues. The CDR3 region is CASLRTGVDPYSNQPQHF. The CDR3 bases are TGTGCCAGTCTACGGACAGGGGTTGACCCTTATAGCAATCAGCCCCAGCATTTT.

Notes on this clonotype: A much more abundant neighbour one base away suggests this may be a read error. The chain combines TRBV27 with TRBJ2-1, with a weak D call TRBD1 (6 bases). This CDR3 has 15 amino acids. CDR1 is MNHEY, CDR2 SMNVEV, per germline (reference sequence). CDR3 nucleotides: TGTGCCAGCAGAGGTGGGACAAGCTCCTACAATGAGCAGTCCTTC. This gives the protein CASRGGTSSYNEQSF.

This clonotype was seen a handful of times. The gene calls are TRBV29-1 and TRBJ2-7; D gene uncertain. Germline-derived CDR1 and CDR2 are SQVTM and ANQGSEA. The CDR3 sequence is 13 residues long. The V end lost 0 bases, the J end lost 0 bases, and 6 bases lay between the germline ends. The CDR3 is CSVEDVSSYEQYF. The CDR3 DNA reads as TGCAGCGTTGAAGACGTGAGCTCCTACGAGCAGTACTTC.

At least ten counts were recorded for this clonotype. The chain has TRBV9 and TRBJ2-1, with 14 positions matching TRBD2. The V and J ends lost 2 bases and 5 bases, in that order; junction bases with no gene match: 3. Germline V CDR1 and CDR2: SGDLS, YYNGEE. The CDR3 has 16 amino acids. CDR3: CASSVRTSGGHNEQFF. The CDR3 nucleotides are TGTGCCAGCAGCGTCCGGACTAGCGGGGGGCACAATGAGCAGTTCTTC. Supplemented by reference TRBV9 and TRBJ2-1, the full variable domain reads DSGVTQTPKHLITATGQRVTLRCSPRSGDLSVYWYQQSLDQGLQFLIQYYNGEERAKGNILERFSAQQFPDLHSELNLSSLELGDSALYFCASSVRTSGGHNEQFFGPGTRLTVL.

This clonotype was seen ten or more times. The V call is TRBV27, the J call TRBJ1-2; D not resolved. Germline V gene lookup returns CDR1 MNHEY and CDR2 SMNVEV (reference sequence). V lost 3 bases to trimming and J lost 2 bases, with 13 bases between them. This CDR3 region has 15 residues. The CDR3 loop reads CASSLSGFSNYGYTF. CDR3 in DNA: TGTGCCAGCAGTTTGTCCGGGTTTTCAAACTATGGCTACACCTTC.

This clonotype was counted between two and nine times. The chain links TRBV7-2 to TRBJ2-5, with 9 positions matching TRBD2. Per germline, CDR1 SGHTA and CDR2 FQGNSA. V was pared by 2 bases and J by 4 bases, with 11 bases of the junction left unmatched. The CDR3 consists of 17 residues. The DNA of the CDR3 is TGTGCCAGCAGCTTATCCGAGACTAGCGGTTGGTTAGAGACCCAGTACTTC. This gives the protein CASSLSETSGWLETQYF.

This clonotype was detected many times. The V gene is TRBV12-3 or TRBV12-4, the J gene TRBJ2-2; 8 positions agree with TRBD1. The ends lost 5 bases at V and 5 bases at J; junction bases unmatched: 7. The CDR3 runs 15 residues. The CDR3 spells CASSPWTGYTGELFF. CDR3 sequence (DNA): TGTGCCAGCAGTCCCTGGACAGGGTATACCGGGGAGCTGTTTTTT.

Ten or more counts support this clonotype. The chain joins TRBV10-3 to TRBJ2-3, with D perhaps being TRBD1 or TRBD2 (5 bases each). Trimming removed 10 bases from V and 4 bases from J, with 24 bases in between. The CDR3 is 16 residues long. CDR1 ENHRY and CDR2 SYGVKD come from the germline V gene. CDR3 sequence reads: CATLPRDGLYADTQYF. The CDR3 coding sequence is TGTGCCACACTACCTCGGGACGGCCTGTACGCAGATACGCAGTATTTT.

This clonotype was found many times. This chain connects TRBV15 to TRBJ2-2, with D possibly called TRBD1 or TRBD2 (5 bases each). Germline CDR1 reads LNHNV; CDR2 reads YYDKDF (reference sequence). There are 15 residues in the CDR3. V was trimmed by 7 bases and J by 4 bases, leaving 16 bases between them. Here the CDR3 reads CATTPRGSGTGELFF. CDR3 sequence (DNA): TGTGCCACCACCCCTCGGGGCTCGGGCACCGGGGAGCTGTTTTTT.

This clonotype has at least ten counts. This chain uses TRBV15 with TRBJ2-5; D is unclear. The CDR3 totals 15 residues. Deletions cut 0 bases from V and 5 bases from J, with 13 bases between. Germline loops: CDR1 LNHNV, CDR2 YYDKDF (reference sequence). The CDR3: CATSRDAGLGETQYF. The CDR3 DNA reads as TGTGCCACCAGCAGAGATGCCGGCCTAGGGGAGACCCAGTACTTC.

This clonotype turned up a few times. The chain has TRBV28 and TRBJ2-2; D gene unclear. The V and J ends lost 6 bases and 5 bases respectively, with 16 bases between them. Per the germline V gene, CDR1 is MDHEN and CDR2 is SYDVKM. The CDR3 is made up of 15 amino acids. The CDR3 DNA follows: TGTGCCAGCAGGAGAGTCACCATCGGGACCGGGGAGCTGTTTTTT. Protein sequence: CASRRVTIGTGELFF.

Many counts were recorded for this clonotype. The J gene is TRBJ2-3, the V gene TRBV7-6; tentative D call: TRBD1 (6 bases). Trimming left V 4 bases short and J 6 bases short, with 20 bases between. The CDR3 extends over 16 amino acids. CDR1 is SGHVS, CDR2 FNYEAQ, per germline. The CDR3 nucleotides read TGTGCCAGCAGCTCCGAGGCAGCAGGGGTGGGTGATACGCAGTATTTT. This sequence encodes CASSSEAAGVGDTQYF.

This clonotype was counted only a few times. The chain couples TRBV7-2 to TRBJ2-1; D is tentatively TRBD1 or TRBD2 (5 bases each). The CDR3 is 15 residues long. Trimming left V 1 base short and J 3 bases short, with 10 bases between. Germline values: CDR1 SGHTA, CDR2 FQGNSA. CDR3 residues: CASSLGGMDYNEQFF. In DNA, the CDR3 is TGTGCCAGCAGCTTAGGGGGGATGGACTACAATGAGCAGTTCTTC. The full variable domain, completed using reference TRBV7-2 and TRBJ2-1, is GAGVSQSPSNKVTEKGKDVELRCDPISGHTALYWYRQSLGQGLEFLIYFQGNSAPDKSGLPSDRFSAERTGGSVSTLTIQRTQQEDSAVYLCASSLGGMDYNEQFFGPGTRLTVL.

This clonotype came up a few times. The chain is built from TRBV19 and TRBJ2-7; 8 nucleotides match TRBD1. Trimming removed 3 bases from V and 0 bases from J; junction bases left unmatched: 4. This CDR3 comprises 15 residues. Germline-derived CDR1 and CDR2 are LNHDA and SQIVND (reference sequence). As DNA, the CDR3 is TGTGCCAGTAGTATGTACAGGGGGAGCTCCTACGAGCAGTACTTC. It specifies CASSMYRGSSYEQYF.